This is a list of T cell receptor beta chains from one sample in a study of blood T cell repertoires in COVID-19. Clones were sequenced by immunoSEQ multiplex PCR, and TCRdb holds only the in-frame ones, with some missing. Of about 290,000 clones listed, about nine tenths were seen once; the top ten hold 3%. Sample: peripheral blood. The source is a young woman with active or convalescent COVID-19. CDR3s include the opening cysteine and the closing phenylalanine or tryptophan. D genes are given only for firm matches. Not every row has a clone size; where given, it reads once, few, many or a size class.

clone_size,j_call,d_call,v_call,cdr3_nt,cdr3_aa
NA,TRBJ2-5,TRBD2,TRBV4-2,TGTGCCAGCAGCCAAGCGGGACTAGCGGAGGGAGAGACCCAGTACTTC,CASSQAGLAEGETQYF
NA,TRBJ2-2,NA,TRBV19,TGTGCCAGTAGTGTAATGCGCGGTTCCGGGGAGCTGTTTTTT,CASSVMRGSGELFF
NA,TRBJ1-5,TRBD1,TRBV28,TGTGCCAGCAGTTCCGGACAGGGCAATCAGCCCCAGCATTTT,CASSSGQGNQPQHF
NA,TRBJ1-1,NA,TRBV15,TGTGCCACCAGGACAGTCTCGAACACTGAAGCTTTCTTT,CATRTVSNTEAFF
NA,TRBJ1-2,TRBD1,TRBV7-2,TGTGCCAGCAGCCCGCCGACAGGGACCAACTATGGCTACACCTTC,CASSPPTGTNYGYTF
few,TRBJ1-1,NA,TRBV2,TGTGCCAGCAGTGAAACGTGGAGCTCTGAAGCTTTCTTT,CASSETWSSEAFF
once,TRBJ2-1,NA,TRBV29-1,TGCAGCGTCGCGGCAGCGTACAATGAGCAGTTCTTC,CSVAAAYNEQFF
NA,TRBJ2-5,NA,TRBV5-1,TGCGCCAGCAGCCCTACGGTTGGGGCTGAGACCCAGTACTTC,CASSPTVGAETQYF
NA,TRBJ2-1,TRBD2,TRBV6-5,TGTGCCAGCGGAGGACTAGCGGGGGCCAATGAGCAGTTCTTC,CASGGLAGANEQFF
NA,TRBJ2-1,TRBD2,TRBV9,TGTGCCAGCAGCGTAACTACGGGGGGGCGTGCGAATGAGCAGTTCTTC,CASSVTTGGRANEQFF
NA,TRBJ2-7,TRBD2,TRBV18,TGTGCCAGCTCGCCTAGCGGAGCTAGCTCCTACGAGCAGTACTTC,CASSPSGASSYEQYF
NA,TRBJ1-2,TRBD1,TRBV3-1/TRBV3-2,TGTGCCAGCAGCCACGGACAGGGTGAGCGTGGCTACACCTTC,CASSHGQGERGYTF
NA,TRBJ1-6,NA,TRBV15,TGTGCCACCAGCAGAGTACAGGGACGGTCACCCCTCCACTTT,CATSRVQGRSPLHF
NA,TRBJ2-1,NA,TRBV3-1/TRBV3-2,TGTGCCAGCAGCCCAGAGTGCGGGAAGCAGTTCTTC,CASSPECGKQFF
NA,TRBJ2-7,NA,TRBV7-9,TGTGCCAGCAGCTTAGCCGGGGTGACCTACGAGCAGTACTTC,CASSLAGVTYEQYF
NA,TRBJ2-7,NA,TRBV7-3,TGTGCCAGCAGCTTAAACAGGGCGCTTCCGTACGAGCAGTACTTC,CASSLNRALPYEQYF
NA,TRBJ2-2,TRBD2,TRBV30,TGTGCCGCCCGGGTAGCGGGGCCAAACACCGGGGAGCTGTTTTTT,CAARVAGPNTGELFF
NA,TRBJ2-7,TRBD1,TRBV4-1,TGCGCCAGCAGCCAAGGTTCGGGACAGGGGCCCTACGAGCAGTACTTC,CASSQGSGQGPYEQYF
once,TRBJ1-3,NA,TRBV10-3,TGTGCCATCAGCCCCCCAGGGATGTCTGGAAACACCATATATTTT,CAISPPGMSGNTIYF
NA,TRBJ1-2,TRBD1,TRBV7-2,TGTGCCAGCACCGACAGGGGTTACTATGGCTACACCTTC,CASTDRGYYGYTF
NA,TRBJ1-6,NA,TRBV27,TGTGCCAGCAGCTTCCTCGCCCCGAGCTCCTATAATTCACCCCTCCACTTT,CASSFLAPSSYNSPLHF
NA,TRBJ2-7,TRBD1,TRBV5-1,TGCGCCAGCAGTAGGGACAGGGGAACCTACGAGCAGTACTTC,CASSRDRGTYEQYF
NA,TRBJ1-1,NA,TRBV7-9,TGTGCCAGCAGCGTATTTAACACTGAAGCTTTCTTT,CASSVFNTEAFF
NA,TRBJ1-1,TRBD1,TRBV10-3,TGTGCCATCAGGACAAATCAGGGGGGGAACACTGAAGCTTTCTTT,CAIRTNQGGNTEAFF
NA,TRBJ1-2,TRBD1,TRBV30,TGTGCCTGGAATACGGGACAGTCAGGCTATGGCTACACCTTC,CAWNTGQSGYGYTF
NA,TRBJ2-7,TRBD1,TRBV3-1/TRBV3-2,TGTGCCAGCAGTCAGGACAGGGATCCCTACGAGCAGTACTTC,CASSQDRDPYEQYF
NA,TRBJ1-1,TRBD1,TRBV5-6,TGTGCCAGCAGCTTGGGGACAGGGGTAACTGAAGCTTTCTTT,CASSLGTGVTEAFF
NA,TRBJ1-1,NA,TRBV20-1,TGCAGTGCTAGTGGATGGGGGGGCAACACTGAAGCTTTCTTT,CSASGWGGNTEAFF
once,TRBJ2-3,TRBD1,TRBV12-3/TRBV12-4,TGTGCCAGCAAGAGGGACAGGGCAGATACGCAGTATTTT,CASKRDRADTQYF
NA,TRBJ1-2,NA,TRBV21-1,TGTGCCAGCAGCGACTATAGGACAGGGGGCGCGAGGGACTATGGCTACACCTTC,CASSDYRTGGARDYGYTF
NA,TRBJ2-5,NA,TRBV3-1/TRBV3-2,TGTGCCAGCAGCTCGAGGGGGAAGAGGGAGACCCAGTACTTC,CASSSRGKRETQYF
many,TRBJ1-5,TRBD1,TRBV6-5,TGTGCCAGCAGTCCAGGGGGCAAGCAGCCCCAGCATTTT,CASSPGGKQPQHF
NA,TRBJ2-3,TRBD2,TRBV19,TGTGCCACCCGAGCGGGGGGTAGCACAGATACGCAGTATTTT,CATRAGGSTDTQYF
NA,TRBJ1-1,NA,TRBV4-3,TGCGCCAGCAGCACCCAACAGGGTTCTGAAGCTTTCTTT,CASSTQQGSEAFF
NA,TRBJ2-1,TRBD1,TRBV18,TGTGCCAGCTCACCACAGGCCCCAGGGACAGGGATCACTGAGCAGTTCTTC,CASSPQAPGTGITEQFF
NA,TRBJ1-1,NA,TRBV2,TGTGCCAGCAGTGGGATTGCGGGGGGCACTGAAGCTTTCTTT,CASSGIAGGTEAFF
NA,TRBJ1-5,NA,TRBV2,TGTGCCAGCAGTGAGCAACAGTTCAATCAGCCCCAGCATTTT,CASSEQQFNQPQHF
NA,TRBJ1-6,NA,TRBV5-1,TGCGCCAGCAGCTTGGCAGGGCTTAGCTCCTATAATTCACCCCTCCACTTT,CASSLAGLSSYNSPLHF
NA,TRBJ1-1,NA,TRBV7-2,TGTGCCAGCAGCTTACGGTTAGGGGCGAACACTGAAGCTTTCTTT,CASSLRLGANTEAFF
NA,TRBJ2-3,TRBD2,TRBV7-9,TGCGCCAGCAGCCAGAGCGGGGGGGGAGATACGCAGTATTTT,CASSQSGGGDTQYF
NA,TRBJ1-5,TRBD1,TRBV19,TGTGCCAGTAGGGACAGGGGGCCCCGTAGCAATCAGCCCCAGCATTTT,CASRDRGPRSNQPQHF
once,TRBJ1-1,NA,TRBV12-3/TRBV12-4,TGTGCCAGCAGTTCCACACCGAACACTGAAGCTTTCTTT,CASSSTPNTEAFF
NA,TRBJ1-2,TRBD1,TRBV28,TGTGCCAGCATGAGGGGGCGAGACTATGGCTACACCTTC,CASMRGRDYGYTF
NA,TRBJ1-2,NA,TRBV6-2/TRBV6-3,TGTGCCAGCAGTTACGTGGCAGGCTATGGCTACACCTTC,CASSYVAGYGYTF
NA,TRBJ1-1,TRBD1,TRBV20-1,TGCAGTGCTTGGGACAGGGTTGAAGCTTTCTTT,CSAWDRVEAFF
NA,TRBJ1-2,TRBD1,TRBV7-2,TGTGCCAGCAGCTTAACAGGGGGCGGCGGTGGCTACACCTTC,CASSLTGGGGGYTF
NA,TRBJ2-2,TRBD1,TRBV9,TGTGCCAGCAGGGACAGGGTGGCCGGGGAGCTGTTTTTT,CASRDRVAGELFF
NA,TRBJ1-1,TRBD1,TRBV29-1,TGCAGCGGACCGTTACAGGGGCCCAAGAACACTGAAGCTTTCTTT,CSGPLQGPKNTEAFF
NA,TRBJ1-4,NA,TRBV29-1,TGCAGCGTCGAGGAATTCGAAAAACTGTTTTTT,CSVEEFEKLFF
NA,TRBJ1-2,NA,TRBV6-1,TGTGCCAGCAGTGAAGCGCGGTTATCTGGCTACACCTTC,CASSEARLSGYTF
once,TRBJ1-5,TRBD1,TRBV6-2/TRBV6-3,TGTGCCAGCAGTTACCCTCTTGCCGACAGGGGAGCCAATCAGCCCCAGCATTTT,CASSYPLADRGANQPQHF
NA,TRBJ2-5,NA,TRBV7-3,TGTGCCAGCAGCTTATCGGGGTCCCGAGAGACCCAGTACTTC,CASSLSGSRETQYF
NA,TRBJ1-4,NA,TRBV27,TGTGCCTGCGGCCGTGCGGGGGCCCTGTCTAATGAAAAACTGTTTTTT,CACGRAGALSNEKLFF
NA,TRBJ1-1,NA,TRBV29-1,TGCAGCGTTGGAGGACAGCTGAACACTGAAGCTTTCTTT,CSVGGQLNTEAFF
NA,TRBJ2-2,TRBD2,TRBV7-3,TGTGCCAGCAGCCCCTCGACTAGCGGTTACACCGGGGAGCTGTTTTTT,CASSPSTSGYTGELFF